The 14 T cell receptor beta chains below all came from one sample that was sequenced in a study of vaccination and CD4 T cells after COVID-19. The Oncomine TCR Beta short-read assay sequenced DNA from cultured CD4+ T cells. Each CDR3 protein gets one entry after TCRdb re-called the PCR reads with MiXCR. Here the sample spans some 15,000 distinct CDR3 sequences, approximately 62% being singletons. Their antigens remain unidentified. Treatment: 10-day PBMC culture with coronavirus spike peptide pools or control peptides (ViraFEST assay). Specimen: CD4+ T cells from blood, cultured in vitro. These TCRs come from a human donor who had recovered from COVID-19.

The V gene is TRBV11-3, the J gene TRBJ1-2, with TRBD1 as a possible D gene (6 bases). Trimming stripped 0 bases from V and 1 base from J, with 12 bases between. CDR3 size: 16 residues. CDR1 and CDR2 (germline): SGHNT, YENEEA. Written as DNA, the CDR3 is TGTGCCAGCAGCTTAGAGGGGAGAGGGGGTAACTATGGCTACACCTTC. Protein: CASSLEGRGGNYGYTF. Full variable domain (rest looked up from reference TRBV11-3 and TRBJ1-2): EAGVVQSPRYKIIEKKQPVAFWCNPISGHNTLYWYLQNLGQGPELLIRYENEEAVDDSQLPKDRFSAERLKGVDSTLKIQPAELGDSAVYLCASSLEGRGGNYGYTFGSGTRLTVV.

The chain uses TRBV6-5 and TRBJ2-7; D possibly uses TRBD1 or TRBD2 (5 bases each). The length of the CDR3 is 19 residues. Germline values: CDR1 MNHEY, CDR2 SVGAGI. V was clipped by 4 bases and J by 2 bases, with 27 bases between them. The CDR3 coding sequence is TGTGCCAGCAGTTTAAGTTCGGGCGTTCGGGGCCGGGGTGCCTACGAGCAGTACTTC. It codes for CASSLSSGVRGRGAYEQYF.

The V gene is TRBV7-9, the J gene TRBJ1-2; D is unresolved. CDR3 length: 11 amino acids. V was shortened by 2 bases and J by 7 bases, with 5 bases between the two germline ends. CDR1 and CDR2 (germline): SEHNR, FQNEAQ (reference sequence). CDR3 in amino acids: CASSLIGGYTF. The CDR3 coding sequence is TGTGCCAGCAGCTTAATCGGTGGCTACACCTTC.

The V and J genes are TRBV2 and TRBJ1-1; TRBD1 matches 7 bases. The germline CDR1 and CDR2 sequences are SNHLY and FYNNEI. The V and J ends lost 5 bases and 4 bases, in that order; junction bases with no gene match: 10. The CDR3 is 15 amino acids. The CDR3: CASSPGGLFGTEAFF. CDR3 in DNA: TGTGCCAGCAGTCCAGGGGGACTGTTCGGCACTGAAGCTTTCTTT.

This clonotype was counted once. The gene calls are TRBV28 and TRBJ1-3; a possible D gene is TRBD1 (6 bases). The CDR3 runs 16 residues. V lost 5 bases and J lost 1, with 15 bases in between. Germline V lookup: CDR1 MDHEN, CDR2 SYDVKM. The CDR3 sequence is CASSPDSLESGNTIYF. As DNA, the CDR3 is TGTGCCAGCAGTCCGGACAGCCTGGAATCTGGAAACACCATATATTTT.

DNA for the CDR3: TGTGCAAGTCGCTTAGCGCGAAAGGCTAGCTCCTACGAGCAGTACTTC. This codes for CASRLARKASSYEQYF. The rearrangement links TRBV12-2 to TRBJ2-7. TRBV12-2 has pseudogene status. This CDR3 region has 16 residues.

The chain couples TRBV15 to TRBJ1-1; D remains unclear. This CDR3 is 17 amino acids long. The V and J ends lost 1 base and 5 bases respectively, with 20 bases between them. Per the germline V gene, CDR1 is LNHNV and CDR2 is YYDKDF (reference sequence). The CDR3 region is CATSRVWKAGAETEAFF. The DNA for the CDR3 is TGTGCCACCAGCAGAGTTTGGAAGGCGGGCGCGGAGACTGAAGCTTTCTTT.

This clonotype appeared once. An end of the junction differs from the germline gene, which may be a read error. The chain carries TRBV20-1 and TRBJ2-5; perhaps TRBD2 as D (6 bases). Germline V gene sequence: CDR1 DFQATT, CDR2 SNEGSKA (reference sequence). The CDR3 contains 14 residues. CDR3 residues: CSARGSRGQETQYF. For the CDR3, the DNA is TGCAGTGCTAGAGGTTCGCGGGGCCAAGAGACCCAGTACTTT.

The CDR3 DNA reads as TGTGCCACCAGTGACTCGCGGGCCGAAGTGACAGATACGCAGTATTTT. Residues: CATSDSRAEVTDTQYF. The chain combines TRBV24-1 with TRBJ2-3; D perhaps matches TRBD2 (5 bases). Germline CDR1 reads KGHDR; CDR2 reads SFDVKD. Trimming stripped 4 bases from V and 3 bases from J, with 16 bases between. The CDR3 runs to 16 residues.

The genes are TRBV28 and TRBJ1-4; a possible D gene is TRBD1 (6 bases). Germline CDR1 MDHEN, CDR2 SYDVKM. This CDR3 is built from 15 residues. The ends were cut back, 6 bases at V and 3 bases at J, with 14 bases in the middle. CDR3 sequence: CASSTTGFANEKLFF. CDR3 DNA sequence: TGTGCCAGCAGCACCACAGGGTTTGCTAATGAAAAACTGTTTTTT.

The J gene is TRBJ1-3, the V gene TRBV6-1; TRBD1 agrees at 8 bases. The CDR3 runs 15 residues. Germline CDR1 reads MNHNS; CDR2 reads SASEGT. V was clipped by 5 bases and J by 2 bases; unmatched bases: 5. CDR3: CASSSQTGAGNTIYF. Here the CDR3 DNA reads TGTGCCAGCAGTAGTCAGACAGGGGCTGGAAACACCATATATTTT.

This clonotype appeared a few times. The rearrangement links TRBV20-1 to TRBJ1-5; D is possibly TRBD1 (5 bases). Trimming took off 0 bases at V and 0 bases at J, with 6 bases between the two ends. The CDR3 runs to 14 residues. CDR1 and CDR2 from the germline V gene are DFQATT and SNEGSKA (reference sequence). CDR3 sequence (DNA): TGCAGTGCTAGAGAAGGGGCTAGCAATCAGCCCCAGCATTTT. Protein sequence: CSAREGASNQPQHF.

V usage is TRBV20-1 and J usage is TRBJ2-1; D may be TRBD1 (5 bases). The germline V and J ends were trimmed by 5 bases and 4 bases, with 9 bases remaining between them. In germline, CDR1 is DFQATT, CDR2 SNEGSKA (reference sequence). The CDR3 is 12 residues long. The CDR3 spells CSAGPGYNEQFF. In DNA form, the CDR3 reads TGCAGTGCTGGCCCAGGGTACAATGAGCAGTTCTTC.

The V gene is TRBV15, the J gene TRBJ2-7; D is possibly TRBD1 (6 bases). CDR3 length: 13 residues. Germline CDR1 and CDR2: LNHNV and YYDKDF (reference sequence). Trimming shortened V by 3 bases and J by 0 bases, and 6 bases separated the two germline ends. CDR3 residues: CATSRDSSYEQYF. As DNA, the CDR3 is TGTGCCACCAGCAGGGACAGCTCCTACGAGCAGTACTTC.